The present entry profiles one T cell receptor (beta chain) with its context. Its antigen is not known. This specimen comes from a study of cytomegalovirus exposure and HLA in healthy donors. Study-level results: What a later analysis showed was that several of the most significant clusters appeared linked to common viral pathogens. In a later analysis, HLA-associated beta chains showed higher expansion and lower generation probabilities than comparable chains. TCR beta V segments were, for the most part, productive about 87% or about 30% of the time in an earlier analysis.

The PCR had 60 Vbeta and 13 Jbeta primers. Libraries were prepared by immunoSEQ multiplex PCR; TCRdb keeps only in-frame clonotypes and omits some of them. The profile covers about 180,000 clones, with 84% appearing a single time and 1% to 1.5% taken by the ten largest. The CDR3 runs 16 residues. In germline, CDR1 is SQVTM, CDR2 ANQGSEA. The V segment lost 4 bases and the J segment 2 bases; nucleotides outside the gene matches: 12. What was sequenced was PBMCs. The TCR comes from a girl aged 2 to 9 in good health and CMV-seropositive. V and J are TRBV29-1 and TRBJ1-2, with 8 bases aligning to TRBD1. The CDR3 reads CSVATPGQGMNYGYTF. The CDR3 region has the DNA TGCAGCGTTGCCACACCCGGACAGGGAATGAACTATGGCTACACCTTC.